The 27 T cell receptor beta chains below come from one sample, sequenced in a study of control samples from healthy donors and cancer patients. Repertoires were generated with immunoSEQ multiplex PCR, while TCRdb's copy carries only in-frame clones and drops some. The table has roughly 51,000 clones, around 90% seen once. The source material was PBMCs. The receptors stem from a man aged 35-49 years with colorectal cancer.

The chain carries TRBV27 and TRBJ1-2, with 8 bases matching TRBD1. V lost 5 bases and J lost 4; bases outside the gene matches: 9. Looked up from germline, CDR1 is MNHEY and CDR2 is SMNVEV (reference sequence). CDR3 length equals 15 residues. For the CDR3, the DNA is TGTGCCAGCAGTGGGTACAGGGGGTCTGGCTATGGCTACACCTTC. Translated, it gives CASSGYRGSGYGYTF.

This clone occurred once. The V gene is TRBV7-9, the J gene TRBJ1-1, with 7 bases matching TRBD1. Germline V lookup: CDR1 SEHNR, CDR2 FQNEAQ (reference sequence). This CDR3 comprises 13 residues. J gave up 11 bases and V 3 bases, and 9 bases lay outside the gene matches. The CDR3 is CASSLADRAWAFF. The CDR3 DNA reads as TGTGCCAGCAGCTTGGCAGACAGGGCCTGGGCTTTCTTT.

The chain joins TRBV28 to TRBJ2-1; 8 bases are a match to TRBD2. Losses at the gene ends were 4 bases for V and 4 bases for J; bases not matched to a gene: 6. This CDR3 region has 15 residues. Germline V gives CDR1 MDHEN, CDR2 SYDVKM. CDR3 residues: CASSSGTRSYNEQFF. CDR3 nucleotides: TGTGCCAGCAGTTCTGGGACTAGGTCTTACAATGAGCAGTTCTTC.

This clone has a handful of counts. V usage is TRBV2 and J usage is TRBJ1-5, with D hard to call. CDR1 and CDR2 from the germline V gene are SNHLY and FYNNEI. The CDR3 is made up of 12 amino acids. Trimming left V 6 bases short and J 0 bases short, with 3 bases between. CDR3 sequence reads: CASRASNQPQHF. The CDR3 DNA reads TGTGCCAGCAGAGCTAGCAATCAGCCCCAGCATTTT.

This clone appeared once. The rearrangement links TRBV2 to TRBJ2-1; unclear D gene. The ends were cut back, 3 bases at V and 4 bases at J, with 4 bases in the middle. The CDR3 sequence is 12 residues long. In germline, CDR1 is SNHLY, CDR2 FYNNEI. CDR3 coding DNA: TGTGCCAGCAGTGATGGTTACAATGAGCAGTTCTTC. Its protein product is CASSDGYNEQFF.

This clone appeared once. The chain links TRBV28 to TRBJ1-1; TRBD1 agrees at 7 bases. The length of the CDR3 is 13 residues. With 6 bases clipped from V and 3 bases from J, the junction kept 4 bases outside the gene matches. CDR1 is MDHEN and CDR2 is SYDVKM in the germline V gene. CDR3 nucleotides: TGTGCCAGCAGCCGAGGGGGCTACACTGAAGCTTTCTTT. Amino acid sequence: CASSRGGYTEAFF.

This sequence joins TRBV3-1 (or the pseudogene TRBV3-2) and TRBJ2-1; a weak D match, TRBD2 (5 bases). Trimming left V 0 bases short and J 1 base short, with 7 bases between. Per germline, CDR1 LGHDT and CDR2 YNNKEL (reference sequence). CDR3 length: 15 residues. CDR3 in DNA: TGTGCCAGCAGCCAAGACGGAGGATCCTACAATGAGCAGTTCTTC. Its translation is CASSQDGGSYNEQFF.

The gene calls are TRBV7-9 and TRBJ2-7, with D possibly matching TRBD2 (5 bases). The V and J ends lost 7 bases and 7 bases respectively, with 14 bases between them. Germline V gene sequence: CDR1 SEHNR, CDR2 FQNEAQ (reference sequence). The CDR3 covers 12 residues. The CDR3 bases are TGTGCCAGCACCCATGGCGGGTTGGAGCAGTACTTC. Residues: CASTHGGLEQYF.

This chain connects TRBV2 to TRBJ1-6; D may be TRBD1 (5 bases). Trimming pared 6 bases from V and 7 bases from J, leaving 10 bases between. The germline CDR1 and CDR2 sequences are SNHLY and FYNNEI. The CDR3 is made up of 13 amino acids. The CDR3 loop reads CASSFTGNSPLHF. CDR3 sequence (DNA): TGTGCCAGCAGCTTTACAGGAAATTCACCCCTCCACTTT.

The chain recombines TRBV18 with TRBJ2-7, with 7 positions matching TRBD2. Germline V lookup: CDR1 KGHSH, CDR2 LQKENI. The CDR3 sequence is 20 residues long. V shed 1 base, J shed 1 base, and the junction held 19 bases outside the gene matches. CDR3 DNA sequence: TGTGCCAGCTCACCACTTTTGGTTAAGAGAGGCGGGAGCATTTCCTACGAGCAGTACTTC. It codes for CASSPLLVKRGGSISYEQYF.

In DNA form, the CDR3 reads TGTGCCAGCAGCCGAACAGGGGACAGCTACAATGAGCAGTTCTTC. This translates into CASSRTGDSYNEQFF. J is TRBJ2-1 and V is TRBV9; TRBD1 matches at 7 bases. Germline values: CDR1 SGDLS, CDR2 YYNGEE. J was trimmed by 3 bases and V by 4 bases; bases with no gene match: 7. The CDR3 has 15 residues.

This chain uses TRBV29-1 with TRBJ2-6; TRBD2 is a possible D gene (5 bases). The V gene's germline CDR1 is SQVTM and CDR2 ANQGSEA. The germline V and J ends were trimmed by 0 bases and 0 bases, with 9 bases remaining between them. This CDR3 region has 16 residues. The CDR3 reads CSVEDRRSSGANVLTF. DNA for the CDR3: TGCAGCGTTGAAGATCGGAGGAGCTCTGGGGCCAACGTCCTGACTTTC.

In nucleotides, the CDR3 is TGTGCCAGCAGTAGACAGGGGGAGGCTGGCTACACCTTC. This encodes CASSRQGEAGYTF. This chain connects TRBV6-5 to TRBJ1-2; 9 bases are a match to TRBD1. This CDR3 comprises 13 residues. Trimming took 5 bases from V and 7 from J; bases not matched to a gene: 5. Germline V gene data show CDR1 as MNHEY and CDR2 as SVGAGI.

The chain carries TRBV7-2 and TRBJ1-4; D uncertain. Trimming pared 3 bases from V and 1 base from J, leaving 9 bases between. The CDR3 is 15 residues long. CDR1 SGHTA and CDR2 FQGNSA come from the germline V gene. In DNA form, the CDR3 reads TGTGCCAGCAGCTTTTTTGGCGAAACTAATGAAAAACTGTTTTTT. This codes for CASSFFGETNEKLFF. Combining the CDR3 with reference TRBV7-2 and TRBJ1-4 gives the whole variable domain GAGVSQSPSNKVTEKGKDVELRCDPISGHTALYWYRQSLGQGLEFLIYFQGNSAPDKSGLPSDRFSAERTGGSVSTLTIQRTQQEDSAVYLCASSFFGETNEKLFFGSGTQLSVL.

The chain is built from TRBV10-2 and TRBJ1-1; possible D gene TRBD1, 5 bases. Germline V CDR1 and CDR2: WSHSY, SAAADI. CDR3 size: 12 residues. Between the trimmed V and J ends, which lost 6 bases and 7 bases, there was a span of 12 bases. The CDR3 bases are TGCGCCAGCAGGGGGGACGCTTTTGAAGCTTTCTTT. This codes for CASRGDAFEAFF.

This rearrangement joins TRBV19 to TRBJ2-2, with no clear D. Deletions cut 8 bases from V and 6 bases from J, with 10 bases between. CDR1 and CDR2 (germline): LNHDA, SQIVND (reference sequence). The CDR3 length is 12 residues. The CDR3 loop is CASRAHSGELFF. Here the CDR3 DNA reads TGTGCCAGTCGGGCACATTCCGGGGAGCTGTTTTTT.

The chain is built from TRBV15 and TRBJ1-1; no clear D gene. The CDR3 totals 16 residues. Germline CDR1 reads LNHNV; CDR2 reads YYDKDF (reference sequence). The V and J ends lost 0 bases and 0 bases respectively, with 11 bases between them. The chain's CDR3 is CATSRDQLALNTEAFF. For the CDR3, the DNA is TGTGCCACCAGCAGAGATCAGCTCGCTCTGAACACTGAAGCTTTCTTT.

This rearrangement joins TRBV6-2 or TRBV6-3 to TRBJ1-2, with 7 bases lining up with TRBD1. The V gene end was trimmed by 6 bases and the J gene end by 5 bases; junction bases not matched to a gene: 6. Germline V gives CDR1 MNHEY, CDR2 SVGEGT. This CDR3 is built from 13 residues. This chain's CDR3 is CASSLGTVYGYTF. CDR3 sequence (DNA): TGTGCCAGCAGCCTTGGGACAGTTTATGGCTACACCTTC.

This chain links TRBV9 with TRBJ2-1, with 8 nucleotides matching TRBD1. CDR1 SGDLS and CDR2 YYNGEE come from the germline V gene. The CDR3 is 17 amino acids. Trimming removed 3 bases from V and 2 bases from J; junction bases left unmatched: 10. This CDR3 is CASSALAVTGAYNEQFF. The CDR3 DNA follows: TGTGCCAGCAGCGCCCTCGCCGTGACAGGGGCCTACAATGAGCAGTTCTTC.

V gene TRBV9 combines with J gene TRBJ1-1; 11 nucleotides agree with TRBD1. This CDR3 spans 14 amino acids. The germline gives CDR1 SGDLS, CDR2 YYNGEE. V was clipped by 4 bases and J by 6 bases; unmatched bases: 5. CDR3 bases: TGTGCCAGCAGCCCGAGGACAGGGGGCTCTGAAGCTTTCTTT. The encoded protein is CASSPRTGGSEAFF. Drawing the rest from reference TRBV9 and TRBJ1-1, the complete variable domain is DSGVTQTPKHLITATGQRVTLRCSPRSGDLSVYWYQQSLDQGLQFLIQYYNGEERAKGNILERFSAQQFPDLHSELNLSSLELGDSALYFCASSPRTGGSEAFFGQGTRLTVV.

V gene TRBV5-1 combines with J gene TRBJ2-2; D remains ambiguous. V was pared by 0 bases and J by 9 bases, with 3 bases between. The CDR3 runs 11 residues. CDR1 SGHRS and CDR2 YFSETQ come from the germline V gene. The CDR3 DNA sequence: TGCGCCAGCAGCTTGGACCGGGAGCTGTTTTTT. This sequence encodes CASSLDRELFF.

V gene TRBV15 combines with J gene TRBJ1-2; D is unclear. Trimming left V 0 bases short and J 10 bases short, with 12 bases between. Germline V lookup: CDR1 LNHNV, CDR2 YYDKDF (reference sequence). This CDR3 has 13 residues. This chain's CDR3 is CATSRDGWVYYTF. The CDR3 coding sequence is TGTGCCACCAGCAGAGATGGGTGGGTCTACTACACCTTC. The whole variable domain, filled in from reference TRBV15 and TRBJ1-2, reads DAMVIQNPRYQVTQFGKPVTLSCSQTLNHNVMYWYQQKSSQAPKLLFHYYDKDFNNEADTPDNFQSRRPNTSFCFLDIRSPGLGDTAMYLCATSRDGWVYYTFGSGTRLTVV.

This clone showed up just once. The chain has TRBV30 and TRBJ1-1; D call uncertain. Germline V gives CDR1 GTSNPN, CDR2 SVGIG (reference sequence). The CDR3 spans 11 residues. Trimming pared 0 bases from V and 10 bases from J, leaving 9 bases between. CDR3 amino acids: CAWSVNSRAFF. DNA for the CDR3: TGTGCCTGGAGTGTAAATTCAAGAGCTTTCTTT.

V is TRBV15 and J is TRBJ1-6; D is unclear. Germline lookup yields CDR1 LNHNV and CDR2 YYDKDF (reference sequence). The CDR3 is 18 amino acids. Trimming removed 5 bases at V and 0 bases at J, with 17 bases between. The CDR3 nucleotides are TGTGCCACCAGCGGCCGGGTGGAAAGGAGCTCCTATAATTCACCCCTCCACTTT. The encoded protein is CATSGRVERSSYNSPLHF.

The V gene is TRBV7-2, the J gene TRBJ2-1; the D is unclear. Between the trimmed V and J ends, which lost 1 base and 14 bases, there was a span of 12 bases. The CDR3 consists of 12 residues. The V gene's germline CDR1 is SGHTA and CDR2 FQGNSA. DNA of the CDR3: TGTGCCAGCAGCTTAGGCTCCGGATTCGAGTTCTTC. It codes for CASSLGSGFEFF.

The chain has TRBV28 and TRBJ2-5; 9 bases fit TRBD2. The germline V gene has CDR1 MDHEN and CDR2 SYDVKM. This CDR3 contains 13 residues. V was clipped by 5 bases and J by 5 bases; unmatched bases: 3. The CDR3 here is CASSVGLAETQYF. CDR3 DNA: TGTGCCAGCAGTGTCGGACTAGCGGAGACCCAGTACTTC.

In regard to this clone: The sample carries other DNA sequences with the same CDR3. The CDR3 protein is CASSFGQGFYEQYF. The CDR3 bases are TGTGCCAGCAGCTTTGGACAGGGTTTCTACGAGCAGTACTTC. The J gene is TRBJ2-7, the V gene TRBV7-9; TRBD1 agrees at 8 bases. With 3 bases clipped from V and 3 bases from J, the junction kept 4 bases outside the gene matches. The CDR3 is made up of 14 amino acids. CDR1 is SEHNR, CDR2 FQNEAQ, per germline (reference sequence).